The rows below give T cell receptor beta chains drawn from one sample of a study of technical replicates of blood from several donors. The repertoire was sequenced with immunoSEQ multiplex PCR; TCRdb's copy has only in-frame clones and lacks some. The sample has just over 80,000 clones, roughly 96% seen once. Sequenced: T cells isolated from PBMCs. All receptors derive from a human donor in good health. Each CDR3 is given with its conserved first and last residue. The D gene is left open where the match is weak.

j_gene	d_gene	v_gene	CDR3nt	CDR3aa
TRBJ2-1	TRBD2	TRBV9	TGTGCCAGCAGCGGGGGTACTAGCGGGAACGTTGGTGAGCAGTTCTTC	CASSGGTSGNVGEQFF
TRBJ2-5	TRBD2	TRBV6-5	TGTGCCAGCAGTTACCAGACTAGCGGAGAGACCCAGTACTTC	CASSYQTSGETQYF
TRBJ2-7	NA	TRBV10-3	TGTGCCACGATTTTTGGTGCGGGGTACGAGCAGTACTTC	CATIFGAGYEQYF
TRBJ2-7	TRBD1	TRBV27	TGTGCCAGCAGCCGAACAGGGGGAACCGTATCCTACGAGCAGTACTTC	CASSRTGGTVSYEQYF
TRBJ2-4	TRBD2	TRBV10-3	TGTGCCATCAGTGAAGCTCCTAGCGGCCTAGCCAAAAACATTCAGTACTTC	CAISEAPSGLAKNIQYF
TRBJ1-2	NA	TRBV6-4	TGTGCCAGCAGTACTGACCGGGAAAATAACTATGGCTACACCTTC	CASSTDRENNYGYTF
TRBJ2-1	TRBD2	TRBV6-4	TGTGCCAGCAGCGAAGCGGGAGGGGGGGTCTACAATGAGCAGTTCTTC	CASSEAGGGVYNEQFF
TRBJ1-1	TRBD1	TRBV4-1	TGCGCCAGCAGCCAAGATATGTACAGGGGGCGGGACACTGAAGCTTTCTTT	CASSQDMYRGRDTEAFF
TRBJ2-7	NA	TRBV28	TGTGCCAGCAGTCACGACAGGGAGGTCTGCGAGCAGTACTTC	CASSHDREVCEQYF
TRBJ2-7	TRBD2	TRBV6-5	TGTGCCAGCAGTTCACTTCCGGGACTAGCACACGAGCAGTACTTC	CASSSLPGLAHEQYF
TRBJ1-5	NA	TRBV7-8	TGTGCCAGCAGCCTAGGAGCTGGGGGCCATCAGCCCCAGCATTTT	CASSLGAGGHQPQHF
TRBJ2-5	NA	TRBV5-1	TGCGCCAGCAGCCGGCTAGCCGAGACCCAGTACTTC	CASSRLAETQYF
TRBJ2-5	TRBD1	TRBV5-8	TGTGCCAGCAGCTGGGGGACAGGGGAATCGGAGACCCAGTACTTC	CASSWGTGESETQYF
TRBJ2-7	NA	TRBV7-8	TGTGCCAGCAGGCCCAGGGGCGCCTACGAGCAGTACTTC	CASRPRGAYEQYF
TRBJ1-5	NA	TRBV19	TGTGCCAGTAGTATAGATCAGAATAGCAATCAGCCCCAGCATTTT	CASSIDQNSNQPQHF
TRBJ2-5	NA	TRBV23-1	TGCGCCAGCAGTCAATCTTTCAAATTCCAAGAGACCCAGTACTTC	CASSQSFKFQETQYF
TRBJ2-2	NA	TRBV27	TGTGCCAGCAACTCTTATGGCACCGGGGAGCTGTTTTTT	CASNSYGTGELFF
TRBJ1-1	NA	TRBV11-3	TGTGCCAGCAGCTTGCAGGGGACTGAAGCTTTCTTT	CASSLQGTEAFF
TRBJ1-2	NA	TRBV5-6	TGTGCCAGCAGCTTGGAATACGGGGGTGGCTACACCTTC	CASSLEYGGGYTF
TRBJ1-2	NA	TRBV7-8	TGTGCCAGCAGCTTCTCGGCACAGTCCGTTTATGGCTACACCTTC	CASSFSAQSVYGYTF
TRBJ2-7	TRBD1	TRBV19	TGTGCCAGTAGCGCCGGGACAGGGTTCGAGCAGTACTTC	CASSAGTGFEQYF
TRBJ2-7	NA	TRBV25-1	TGTGCCAGCAGCGCCCGGTACGAGCAGTACTTC	CASSARYEQYF